Presented here are 28 T cell receptor beta chains from one specimen sequenced in a study of T cells in Graves' hyperthyroidism and ophthalmopathy (dated by TCRdb to 2018 to 2020). The library came from multiplex PCR. Instrument on record: Illumina HiSeq 2000. Amplification of TCR beta CDR3 regions was carried out from RNA transcripts. The TCR CDR3 was subjected to a first round of RT-PCR using the HTBI primer set and the Qiagen OneStep RT-PCR kit. TCRdb reprocessing: public reads trimmed at Q25 with fastp, clones called with MiXCR, in-frame beta chains kept. One record per CDR3 amino acid sequence lists the most common genes and DNA. Here the sample has roughly 160,000 distinct CDR3 sequences; over 7.5% occur a single time. Of the sample, 22% falls within the top ten clones. The sequenced sample consisted of blood. The receptors were sampled from a woman aged 18-35 years with Graves' hyperthyroidism that later progressed to Graves' ophthalmopathy.

In its sample, this clonotype was seen many times. The rearrangement uses TRBV7-9 and TRBJ1-2; the D gene is possibly TRBD1 (6 bases). V was trimmed by 3 bases and J by 2 bases, leaving 16 bases between them. CDR1 and CDR2 from the germline V gene are SEHNR and FQNEAQ (reference sequence). The CDR3 spans 16 residues. CDR3: CASSFGPGEGNYGYTF. The CDR3 nucleotides are TGTGCCAGCAGCTTCGGCCCAGGGGAGGGGAACTATGGCTACACCTTC.

This clonotype came up many times. V and J are TRBV27 and TRBJ2-7; perhaps D is TRBD1 or TRBD2 (6 bases each). The CDR3 length is 13 residues. V lost 7 bases, J lost 6 bases, and 16 bases lay in between. The germline V gene encodes CDR1 MNHEY and CDR2 SMNVEV (reference sequence). CDR3 DNA sequence: TGTGCCAGCACCGGAAAGGGGGGAGGCGAGCAGTACTTC. Protein product: CASTGKGGGEQYF.

A word on this clonotype: A clone one base away is much larger, so this may be a read error. This chain links TRBV30 with TRBJ2-1; D ambiguous. V was clipped by 2 bases and J by 8 bases, with 10 bases between them. The germline V gene encodes CDR1 GTSNPN and CDR2 SVGIG (reference sequence). This CDR3 contains 12 residues. This chain's CDR3 is CAWSKQSYEQFF. The CDR3 DNA is TGTGCCTGGAGTAAACAGAGCTATGAGCAGTTCTTC. Supplemented by reference TRBV30 and TRBJ2-1, the full variable domain reads SQTIHQWPATLVQPVGSPLSLECTVEGTSNPNLYWYRQAAGRGLQLLFYSVGIGQISSEVPQNLSASRPQDRQFILSSKKLLLSDSGFYLCAWSKQSYEQFFGPGTRLTVL.

The sample holds a few counts of this clonotype. The chain uses TRBV7-8 and TRBJ2-6; 10 bases are shared with TRBD2. The CDR3 is 19 amino acids. J lost 1 base, V lost 6 bases, and 12 bases had no gene match. Germline V gene sequence: CDR1 SGHVS, CDR2 FQNEAQ. The CDR3 sequence: CASRGLTVTSGSGANVLTF. In nucleotides, the CDR3 is TGTGCCAGCAGGGGTCTTACCGTGACTAGCGGGTCTGGGGCCAACGTCCTGACTTTC.

This clonotype was recorded at least ten times. This sequence joins TRBV24-1 and TRBJ2-3; D is undetermined. The germline gives CDR1 KGHDR, CDR2 SFDVKD. The CDR3 runs to 13 residues. V lost 4 bases to trimming and J lost 0 bases, with 4 bases between them. This CDR3 is CATSDLSTDTQYF. The DNA for the CDR3 is TGTGCCACCAGTGACCTAAGCACAGATACGCAGTATTTT.

This clonotype was observed many times. This chain connects TRBV19 to TRBJ1-1; possible D gene TRBD1, 5 bases. The CDR3 runs 15 residues. Germline CDR1 is LNHDA and CDR2 is SQIVND (reference sequence). Trimming removed 5 bases at V and 3 bases at J, with 16 bases between. DNA of the CDR3: TGTGCCAGTAGTTATGGCGGGGAGGGGTACACTGAAGCTTTCTTT. Translation: CASSYGGEGYTEAFF.

Regarding this clonotype: Being one base from a much bigger clone, this may be a read error. The chain has TRBV11-2 and TRBJ1-2, with D hard to call. This CDR3 is 15 amino acids long. V lost 3 bases and J 1 base, leaving 12 bases between the germline ends. Germline CDR1 SGHAT, CDR2 FQNNGV. Here the CDR3 DNA reads TGTGCCAGCAGCTTCAAGGAGGCCCTTAACTATGGCTACACCTTC. The encoded protein is CASSFKEALNYGYTF.

The table lists this clonotype with many counts. This sequence joins TRBV6-1 and TRBJ2-1; D unclear. V was trimmed by 7 bases and J by 0 bases, leaving 10 bases between them. Germline lookup yields CDR1 MNHNS and CDR2 SASEGT. The CDR3 totals 14 residues. CDR3 loop: CASKAGSSYNEQFF. CDR3 nucleotides: TGTGCCAGCAAGGCAGGTTCCTCCTACAATGAGCAGTTCTTC.

This clonotype was observed at least ten times. The chain uses TRBV3-1 and TRBJ1-1; D gene ambiguous. Germline V CDR1 and CDR2: LGHDT, YNNKEL (reference sequence). CDR3 length: 14 residues. Trimming pared 0 bases from V and 1 base from J, leaving 6 bases between. DNA for the CDR3: TGTGCCAGCAGCCAAGATGGAGGGAACACTGAAGCTTTCTTT. Amino acids: CASSQDGGNTEAFF.

In this sample, this clonotype turned up many times. This chain links TRBV18 with TRBJ2-1; TRBD2 might be the D (6 bases). Germline lookup yields CDR1 KGHSH and CDR2 LQKENI. CDR3 size: 13 residues. V was cut by 5 bases and J by 4 bases, with 9 bases left in between. Here the CDR3 reads CASSTGEYNEQFF. The CDR3 nucleotides are TGTGCCAGCTCAACGGGAGAATACAATGAGCAGTTCTTC. The complete variable domain, with remaining parts taken from reference TRBV18 and TRBJ2-1, reads NAGVMQNPRHLVRRRGQEARLRCSPMKGHSHVYWYRQLPEEGLKFMVYLQKENIIDESGMPKERFSAEFPKEGPSILRIQQVVRGDSAAYFCASSTGEYNEQFFGPGTRLTVL.

This clonotype was detected ten times or more. CDR3 nucleotides: TGTGCCAGCCGGCGGGGACTAGCGGGAGATACGCAGTATTTT. Translating gives CASRRGLAGDTQYF. The V call is TRBV2, the J call TRBJ2-3, with 12 bases fitting TRBD2. CDR3 length: 14 residues. Germline-derived CDR1 and CDR2 are SNHLY and FYNNEI. The V segment lost 8 bases and the J segment 5 bases; nucleotides outside the gene matches: 5.

Many counts were recorded for this clonotype. This chain links TRBV7-8 with TRBJ2-7; 9 bases are shared with TRBD2. The CDR3 is made up of 14 amino acids. Germline V CDR1 and CDR2: SGHVS, FQNEAQ. The V segment lost 3 bases and the J segment 3 bases; nucleotides outside the gene matches: 3. CDR3 residues: CASSFAGGIYEQYF. In nucleotides, the CDR3 is TGTGCCAGCAGCTTCGCGGGAGGGATCTACGAGCAGTACTTC.

This clonotype was seen many times. This chain links TRBV30 with TRBJ1-2; TRBD1 aligns across 11 bases. This CDR3 contains 15 residues. The germline V gene has CDR1 GTSNPN and CDR2 SVGIG (reference sequence). The V segment lost 3 bases and the J segment 8 bases; nucleotides outside the gene matches: 11. CDR3 protein: CAWRYGQGAYGGYTF. The DNA of the CDR3 is TGTGCCTGGAGGTACGGACAGGGGGCCTACGGAGGCTACACCTTC.

V gene TRBV4-3 combines with J gene TRBJ2-3; 7 bases are shared with TRBD2. The CDR3 has 16 amino acids. Germline values: CDR1 LGHNA, CDR2 YSLEER. After removal of 0 bases from V and 1 base from J, the junction contained 4 bases not matched to a gene. The CDR3 DNA is TGCGCCAGCAGCCAAGAACTAGCGTTGGGCACAGATACGCAGTATTTT. It yields the protein CASSQELALGTDTQYF.

As DNA, the CDR3 is TGTGCCAGCAGCTCTGTTCCGGGACAAACACCAGCGCTCGTCTCCTACGAGCAGTACTTC. Translated: CASSSVPGQTPALVSYEQYF. The chain carries TRBV13 and TRBJ2-7; D is perhaps TRBD1 (6 bases). Germline CDR1 and CDR2: PRHDT and FYEKMQ (reference sequence). The CDR3 has 20 residues. V was clipped by 4 bases and J by 0 bases, with 28 bases between them.

This clonotype showed up many times. The gene calls are TRBV12-3 or TRBV12-4 and TRBJ1-2, with D possibly TRBD1 on 6 matching bases. CDR3 length: 15 amino acids. V was trimmed by 5 bases and J by 7 bases, leaving 20 bases between them. Written as DNA, the CDR3 is TGTGCCAGCAGTCCGATGGCAGGGGTCTCGGCTGGCTACACCTTC. This encodes CASSPMAGVSAGYTF.

This clonotype was recorded a few times. V and J are TRBV20-1 and TRBJ2-7; 8 bases agree with TRBD2. With 0 bases clipped from V and 6 bases from J, the junction kept 13 bases outside the gene matches. CDR1 DFQATT and CDR2 SNEGSKA come from the germline V gene (reference sequence). This CDR3 contains 16 residues. The CDR3 region has the DNA TGCAGTGCTAGAGATTACAAAGCGGGAGAGGTGGGCGAGCAGTACTTC. Translating it yields CSARDYKAGEVGEQYF.

This clonotype was found many times. The chain joins TRBV11-2 to TRBJ1-1; 8 bases agree with TRBD1. The length of the CDR3 is 14 residues. With V trimmed by 4 bases and J by 1 base, 2 bases remained unmatched. Germline lookup yields CDR1 SGHAT and CDR2 FQNNGV. The CDR3 protein is CASSSRGRNTEAFF. CDR3 coding DNA: TGTGCCAGCAGCTCCAGGGGGCGGAACACTGAAGCTTTCTTT.

This clonotype was recorded at least ten times. V and J are TRBV7-9 and TRBJ2-5; D is undetermined. Germline values: CDR1 SEHNR, CDR2 FQNEAQ (reference sequence). The CDR3 is 12 amino acids. V dropped 3 bases and J dropped 5 bases, with 7 bases sitting between them. As DNA, the CDR3 is TGTGCCAGCAGCTTTAGAACCGAGACCCAGTACTTC. Protein product: CASSFRTETQYF.

This clonotype was counted between two and nine times. The chain has TRBV9 and TRBJ1-2; D gene ambiguous. Deletions cut 2 bases from V and 0 bases from J, with 5 bases between. Germline V gives CDR1 SGDLS, CDR2 YYNGEE. The CDR3 has 13 residues. The DNA of the CDR3 is TGTGCCAGCAGCGTCACAACTAACTATGGCTACACCTTC. Translating gives CASSVTTNYGYTF.

This clonotype was seen many times. The chain links TRBV12-3 or TRBV12-4 to TRBJ2-2; D is uncertain. Trimming cost V 6 bases and J 7 bases, with 15 bases left between them. The CDR3 has 14 amino acids. CDR3 residues: CASSWSGLNGELFF. The CDR3 region has the DNA TGTGCCAGCAGCTGGAGTGGGCTTAACGGGGAGCTGTTTTTT.

This clonotype was found many times. The V call is TRBV12-3 or TRBV12-4, the J call TRBJ2-5, with a possible D match to TRBD2 (6 bases). Trimming cost V 6 bases and J 2 bases, with 13 bases left between them. CDR3 length: 14 amino acids. The CDR3 nucleotides read TGTGCCAGCAGCATGGGAGGCGGGCAAGAGACCCAGTACTTC. This codes for CASSMGGGQETQYF.

This clonotype was detected ten times or more. The chain employs TRBV4-2 and TRBJ2-1; TRBD2 might be the D (6 bases). The CDR3 has 14 residues. CDR1 is LGHNA, CDR2 YNFKEQ, per germline. Trimming left V 0 bases short and J 7 bases short, with 10 bases between. CDR3 loop: CASSQDLEGNEQFF. In DNA, the CDR3 is TGTGCCAGCAGCCAAGATCTGGAGGGGAATGAGCAGTTCTTC.

This clonotype was seen many times. The rearrangement uses TRBV9 and TRBJ1-3; D gene ambiguous. This CDR3 is 17 amino acids long. Trimming pared 0 bases from V and 4 bases from J, leaving 17 bases between. Germline V lookup: CDR1 SGDLS, CDR2 YYNGEE. The CDR3 is CASSVDQRGERGNTIYF. DNA of the CDR3: TGTGCCAGCAGCGTAGATCAGCGCGGAGAACGAGGAAACACCATATATTTT.

This clonotype was observed at least ten times. This CDR3 reads CAISESRQGVGKLFF. The DNA of the CDR3 is TGTGCCATCAGTGAGTCGAGGCAGGGTGTGGGGAAACTGTTTTTT. V and J are TRBV10-3 and TRBJ1-4; tentative D call: TRBD1 (5 bases). Trimming left V 0 bases short and J 11 bases short, with 16 bases between. The V gene's germline CDR1 is ENHRY and CDR2 SYGVKD. CDR3 length equals 15 residues.

This clonotype has more than one count but fewer than ten. The chain combines TRBV7-2 with TRBJ2-2, with a tentative D call TRBD2 (6 bases). The ends were cut back, 5 bases at V and 0 bases at J, with 22 bases in the middle. Looked up from germline, CDR1 is SGHTA and CDR2 is FQGNSA. CDR3 length: 19 residues. In nucleotides, the CDR3 is TGTGCCAGCAGCATAGTTTGGGGCGGGGTAGGAGCGAACACCGGGGAGCTGTTTTTT. This encodes CASSIVWGGVGANTGELFF.

This clonotype was detected only a few times. The rearrangement links TRBV6-4 to TRBJ2-2; 11 positions agree with TRBD1. Looked up from germline, CDR1 is MRHNA and CDR2 is SNTAGT. The CDR3 totals 15 residues. V gave up 6 bases and J gave up 6 bases; unmatched junction bases: 6. DNA for the CDR3: TGTGCCAGCAGCCCAGGACAGGGGGCGGCCGGGGAGCTGTTTTTT. This codes for CASSPGQGAAGELFF.

This clonotype was seen a handful of times. The CDR3 region is CASSLGAPGMNTEAFF. The CDR3 coding sequence is TGTGCCAGCAGCTTGGGGGCCCCGGGAATGAACACTGAAGCTTTCTTT. The chain links TRBV5-5 to TRBJ1-1; no clear D. This CDR3 contains 16 residues. Trimming shortened V by 0 bases and J by 0 bases, and 12 bases separated the two germline ends. CDR1 and CDR2 from the germline V gene are SGHKS and YYEKEE (reference sequence).